A selection of T cell receptor beta chains follows, all from one sample in a study of early T cells in non-severe SARS-CoV-2 infection. In TCRdb, the 5' RACE reads were re-called with MiXCR into one record per CDR3 protein. The sample includes about 90,000 distinct CDR3 sequences, 10% to 15% of them seen just once. The material was whole blood, obtained at baseline. The receptors stem from an adult who was a healthcare worker with PCR-confirmed SARS-CoV-2 infection or an uninfected control (not recorded which). Each CDR3 is given with its conserved first and last residue. D genes are given only for firm matches. The size of a clone is reported for some rows only, either as once, few or many, or as a class for expanded clones.

cdr3_nt | cdr3_aa | cdr3_length | clone_size | v_call | d_call | j_call
TGTGCCAGCAGCCAATCCACCTCCATCCGAGATCGGGTATACGAGCAGTACTTC | CASSQSTSIRDRVYEQYF | 18 | few | TRBV4-2 | NA | TRBJ2-7
TGTGCCAGTAGTATTATCGGGGGTGGAGAGACCCAGTACTTC | CASSIIGGGETQYF | 14 | few | TRBV19 | NA | TRBJ2-5
TGTGCCAGCAGCTTACCCAGTGTCGCGGGAGACACCGGGGAGCTGTTTTTT | CASSLPSVAGDTGELFF | 17 | few | TRBV13 | TRBD2 | TRBJ2-2
TGTGCCAGCAGTCCCCCAGTGGGGCAGGGAGGGAGTGGCTACACCTTC | CASSPPVGQGGSGYTF | 16 | NA | TRBV27 | NA | TRBJ1-2
TGTGCCACCGAGAGGAGCGGCGGGAACTCCTACGAGCAGTACTTC | CATERSGGNSYEQYF | 15 | few | TRBV19 | NA | TRBJ2-7
TGTGCCAGCAGCCAAGAACGGCAGTGGTCACCCCTCCACTTT | CASSQERQWSPLHF | 14 | once | TRBV3-1 | NA | TRBJ1-6
TGTGCCATCAGTGACCGGGGAAGCTCCTACGAGCAGTACTTC | CAISDRGSSYEQYF | 14 | few | TRBV10-3 | NA | TRBJ2-7
TGTGCCAGCAGCTTAAGGACCCCTCTGTACGAGCAGTACTTC | CASSLRTPLYEQYF | 14 | few | TRBV7-9 | NA | TRBJ2-7
TGTGCCAGCAGCGTAGATGGCGGGCAGGTCGAAGGTACGCAGTATTTT | CASSVDGGQVEGTQYF | 16 | many | TRBV9 | NA | TRBJ2-3
TGTGCCAGTTCCCGCCCGGGGGCGGACATTCAGTACTTC | CASSRPGADIQYF | 13 | many | TRBV2 | NA | TRBJ2-4
TGCAGTGCCCCGGGAGTTTCGACAGGGACCTACGAGCAGTACTTC | CSAPGVSTGTYEQYF | 15 | few | TRBV20-1 | NA | TRBJ2-7
TGTGCCAGTGCACTAGGACAGGGCCTGAACACTGAAGCTTTCTTT | CASALGQGLNTEAFF | 15 | NA | TRBV19 | TRBD1 | TRBJ1-1
TGTGCCAGCAGAGATGCTCGGGCCAAATCAAGGGACGAGCAGTACTTC | CASRDARAKSRDEQYF | 16 | many | TRBV6-6 | NA | TRBJ2-7
TGTGCCAGCAGCCCCACGGAGTGGGGGGCTTTCTTT | CASSPTEWGAFF | 12 | many | TRBV7-2 | NA | TRBJ1-1
TGTGCCAGCGGAGCCCGCACCTCCTACCGCCACGAGCAGTACTTC | CASGARTSYRHEQYF | 15 | NA | TRBV6-5 | NA | TRBJ2-7
TGTGCCATCAGTGAGCGACTAGCGGGAGGGGAGGGCACAGATACGCAGTATTTT | CAISERLAGGEGTDTQYF | 18 | NA | TRBV10-3 | TRBD2 | TRBJ2-3
TGTGCCAGCAGTTTGGAGCGGAGGCAAAGCGCAGATACGCAGTATTTT | CASSLERRQSADTQYF | 16 | few | TRBV12-3/TRBV12-4 | NA | TRBJ2-3
TGTGCCAGCAACGGACAGGGGGCGGGTGGCTACACCTTC | CASNGQGAGGYTF | 13 | few | TRBV5-4 | TRBD1 | TRBJ1-2
TGTGCCAGCAGTGCAAGACAGGGGTTAGACTATGGCTACACCTTC | CASSARQGLDYGYTF | 15 | many | TRBV27 | TRBD1 | TRBJ1-2
TGTGCCACCAGTGGCACCAGTCCTCTAGCGGGAGAGTACAATGAGCAGTTCTTC | CATSGTSPLAGEYNEQFF | 18 | NA | TRBV24-1 | TRBD2 | TRBJ2-1
TGTGCCAGCAAGGGACGGACTAATTCACCCCTCCACTTT | CASKGRTNSPLHF | 13 | few | TRBV6-5 | NA | TRBJ1-6
TGTGCCATCAGTTCCCAGCCGGGACACAACACTGAAGCTTTCTTT | CAISSQPGHNTEAFF | 15 | NA | TRBV10-3 | NA | TRBJ1-1
TGTGCCTGGTATAATGAAAAACTGTTTTTT | CAWYNEKLFF | 10 | many | TRBV30 | NA | TRBJ1-4
TGTGCCAGCAGGCCAAGCGGGAGCCTCACTTTCTACAATGAGCAGTTCTTC | CASRPSGSLTFYNEQFF | 17 | many | TRBV6-6 | TRBD2 | TRBJ2-1
TGTGCCAGCAGCTCAGGGGTATCTGAGCAGTTCTTC | CASSSGVSEQFF | 12 | few | TRBV7-6 | NA | TRBJ2-1
TGTGCCAGCAGCTTAGCCCTCCTAGCGGAGAGGCTCAATGAGCAGTTCTTC | CASSLALLAERLNEQFF | 17 | NA | TRBV11-3 | TRBD2 | TRBJ2-1
TGTGCCAGCAGCTTAGCCGGGGACCAGCAGTTCTTC | CASSLAGDQQFF | 12 | NA | TRBV11-3 | NA | TRBJ2-1
TGTGCCAGCAGCCAACCCGGTGACCCCATGGTACAGTACTTC | CASSQPGDPMVQYF | 14 | few | TRBV14 | NA | TRBJ2-7
TGCGCCAGCAGCTGGACAGGGAGCATAGGCTACACCTTC | CASSWTGSIGYTF | 13 | NA | TRBV5-1 | TRBD1 | TRBJ1-2
TGTGCTAGCAGCGTAACAGGGGCGGATGAGACCCAGTACTTC | CASSVTGADETQYF | 14 | NA | TRBV7-7 | TRBD1 | TRBJ2-5
TGTGCCAGCAGCCCCCCCGGGACAAACCCCTACAATGAGCAGTTCTTC | CASSPPGTNPYNEQFF | 16 | many | TRBV7-9 | NA | TRBJ2-1
TGTGCCAGCAGTTTCCGCCTAGGGCTCAACAACAATGAGCAGTTCTTC | CASSFRLGLNNNEQFF | 16 | few | TRBV27 | NA | TRBJ2-1
TGCAGTGCTAGAGTCCCGAACACTGAAGCTTTCTTT | CSARVPNTEAFF | 12 | NA | TRBV20-1 | NA | TRBJ1-1
TGTGCCAGCAGCCAAGATCAGGGCGGACAAGAGACCCAGTACTTC | CASSQDQGGQETQYF | 15 | NA | TRBV4-2 | NA | TRBJ2-5
TGTGCCAGCAGCTTAAAGGGAACCGGGGAGCTGTTTTTT | CASSLKGTGELFF | 13 | many | TRBV7-3 | NA | TRBJ2-2
TGTGCCAGCACAGTCTCTGGGGCCAACGTCCTGACTTTC | CASTVSGANVLTF | 13 | few | TRBV7-9 | NA | TRBJ2-6
TGTGCCAGCAGCCTGGAGTGGAACACTGAAGCTTTCTTT | CASSLEWNTEAFF | 13 | few | TRBV6-6 | NA | TRBJ1-1
TGTGCCAGCTCGTCCCAGGGTAGCACGGGCTACACCTTC | CASSSQGSTGYTF | 13 | NA | TRBV6-6 | NA | TRBJ1-2
TGCAGTGCTAGCCACTCCTCGGACGGCGAGTGGGGCTACACCTTC | CSASHSSDGEWGYTF | 15 | few | TRBV20-1 | NA | TRBJ1-2
TGTGCCAGCAGTTTAGGGTGGGGAGCAAGCATTCAGTACTTC | CASSLGWGASIQYF | 14 | few | TRBV27 | NA | TRBJ2-4
TGTGCCAGCAGTCTCGATCCCGGGACTAACTACGAGCAGTACTTC | CASSLDPGTNYEQYF | 15 | NA | TRBV12-3/TRBV12-4 | TRBD2 | TRBJ2-7
TGTGCCACCGCGGGGGGCACTGAAGCTTTCTTT | CATAGGTEAFF | 11 | NA | TRBV24-1 | NA | TRBJ1-1
TGTGCCAGCAGCCCGACTAGCGGGAGTAAGGATGAGCAGTTCTTC | CASSPTSGSKDEQFF | 15 | few | TRBV7-6 | TRBD2 | TRBJ2-1
TGTGCCAGCAGTACCCCGACAGGGTATAATTCACCCCTCCACTTT | CASSTPTGYNSPLHF | 15 | NA | TRBV27 | TRBD1 | TRBJ1-6
TGTGCCAGCAGTTGGCCCTTGGGACCGAGCTATGGCTACACCTTC | CASSWPLGPSYGYTF | 15 | NA | TRBV28 | NA | TRBJ1-2
TGTGCCAGCAGTTTGGGGACAGTAGGCGCCGGGGAAAAACTGTTTTTT | CASSLGTVGAGEKLFF | 16 | many | TRBV12-3/TRBV12-4 | TRBD1 | TRBJ1-4
TGTGCCAGCAGCTTAGGGACTAGCGGGAGATTTTCGCCGGGCGAGCAGTACTTC | CASSLGTSGRFSPGEQYF | 18 | many | TRBV7-9 | TRBD2 | TRBJ2-7
TGTGCCAGCAGTTTGTCATCGGGCAGGCGAGCTTTCTTT | CASSLSSGRRAFF | 13 | NA | TRBV12-3/TRBV12-4 | NA | TRBJ1-1
TGCAGTGCTAGACCCTACGACAGGGCGGTTCAGCCCCAGCATTTT | CSARPYDRAVQPQHF | 15 | few | TRBV20-1 | TRBD1 | TRBJ1-5
TGTGCCAGCAGCTATCCCGGACTAGCGGGAGCGGTGGGCTACGAGCAGTACTTC | CASSYPGLAGAVGYEQYF | 18 | few | TRBV11-2 | TRBD2 | TRBJ2-7
TGTGCCAGCAGCCTTGGTCTCAGGGCCGAGCAGTACTTC | CASSLGLRAEQYF | 13 | NA | TRBV12-3/TRBV12-4 | NA | TRBJ2-7
TGCGCCAGCAGCCAAGAAGTTCTAAGCGGCATCTCCTACAATGAGCAGTTCTTC | CASSQEVLSGISYNEQFF | 18 | NA | TRBV4-1 | NA | TRBJ2-1